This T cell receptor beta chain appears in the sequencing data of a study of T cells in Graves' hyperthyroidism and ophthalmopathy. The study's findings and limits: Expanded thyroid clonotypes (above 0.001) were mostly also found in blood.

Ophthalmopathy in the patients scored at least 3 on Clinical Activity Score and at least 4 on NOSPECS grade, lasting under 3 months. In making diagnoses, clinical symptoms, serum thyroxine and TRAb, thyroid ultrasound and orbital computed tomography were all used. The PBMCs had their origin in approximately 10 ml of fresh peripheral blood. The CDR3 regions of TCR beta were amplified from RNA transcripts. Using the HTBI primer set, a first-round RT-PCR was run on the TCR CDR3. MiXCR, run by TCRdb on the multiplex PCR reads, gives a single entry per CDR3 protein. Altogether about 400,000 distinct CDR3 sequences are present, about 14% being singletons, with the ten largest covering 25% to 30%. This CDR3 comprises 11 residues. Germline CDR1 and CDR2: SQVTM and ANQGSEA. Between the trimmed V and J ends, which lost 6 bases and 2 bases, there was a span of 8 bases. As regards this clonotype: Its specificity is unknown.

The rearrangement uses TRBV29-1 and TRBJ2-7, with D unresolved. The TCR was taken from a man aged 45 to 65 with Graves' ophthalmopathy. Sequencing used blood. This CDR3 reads CSVKQTYEQYF. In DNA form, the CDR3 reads TGCAGCGTGAAACAGACCTACGAGCAGTACTTC.